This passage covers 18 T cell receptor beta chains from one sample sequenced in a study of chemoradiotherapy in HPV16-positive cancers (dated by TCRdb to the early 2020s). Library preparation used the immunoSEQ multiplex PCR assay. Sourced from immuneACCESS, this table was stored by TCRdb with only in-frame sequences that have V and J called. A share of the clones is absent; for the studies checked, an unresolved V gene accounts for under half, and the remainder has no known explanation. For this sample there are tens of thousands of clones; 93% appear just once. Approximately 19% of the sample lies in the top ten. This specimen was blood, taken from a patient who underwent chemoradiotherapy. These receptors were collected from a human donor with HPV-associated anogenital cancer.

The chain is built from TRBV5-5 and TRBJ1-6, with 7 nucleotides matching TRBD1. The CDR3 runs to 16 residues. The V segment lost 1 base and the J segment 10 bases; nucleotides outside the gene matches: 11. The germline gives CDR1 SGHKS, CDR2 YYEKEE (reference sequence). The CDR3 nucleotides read TGTGCCAGCAGCTTGTCCCCCAACAGGGGTGAATCACCCCTCCACTTT. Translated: CASSLSPNRGESPLHF.

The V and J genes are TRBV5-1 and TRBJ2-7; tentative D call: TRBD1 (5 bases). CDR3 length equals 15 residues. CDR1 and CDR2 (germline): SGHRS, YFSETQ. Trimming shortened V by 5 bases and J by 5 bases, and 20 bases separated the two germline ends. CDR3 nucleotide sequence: TGCGCCAGCAGTAGGGGCCAAGGGATGGCGCACGAGCAGTACTTC. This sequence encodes CASSRGQGMAHEQYF. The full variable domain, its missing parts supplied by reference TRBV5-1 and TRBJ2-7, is KAGVTQTPRYLIKTRGQQVTLSCSPISGHRSVSWYQQTPGQGLQFLFEYFSETQRNKGNFPGRFSGRQFSNSRSEMNVSTLELGDSALYLCASSRGQGMAHEQYFGPGTRLTVT.

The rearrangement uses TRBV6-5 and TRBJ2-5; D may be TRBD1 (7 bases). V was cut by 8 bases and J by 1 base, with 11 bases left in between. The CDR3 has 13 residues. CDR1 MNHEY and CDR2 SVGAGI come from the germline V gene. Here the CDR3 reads CASGGDSQETQYF. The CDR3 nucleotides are TGTGCCAGCGGAGGGGACAGCCAAGAGACCCAGTACTTC.

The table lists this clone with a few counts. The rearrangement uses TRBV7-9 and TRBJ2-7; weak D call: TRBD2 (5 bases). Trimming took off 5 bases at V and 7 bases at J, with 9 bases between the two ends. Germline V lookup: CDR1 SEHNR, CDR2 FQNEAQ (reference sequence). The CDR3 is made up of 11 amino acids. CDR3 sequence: CASSIPGEQYF. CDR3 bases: TGTGCCAGCAGCATACCGGGAGAGCAGTACTTC.

The CDR3 coding sequence is TGTGCCAGCAGAAACCCGGGACAGGGTACTGAAAAACTGTTTTTT. Protein product: CASRNPGQGTEKLFF. The genes are TRBV2 and TRBJ1-4, with 9 bases fitting TRBD1. This CDR3 is built from 15 residues. Germline values: CDR1 SNHLY, CDR2 FYNNEI. V shed 6 bases, J shed 7 bases, and the junction held 9 bases outside the gene matches.

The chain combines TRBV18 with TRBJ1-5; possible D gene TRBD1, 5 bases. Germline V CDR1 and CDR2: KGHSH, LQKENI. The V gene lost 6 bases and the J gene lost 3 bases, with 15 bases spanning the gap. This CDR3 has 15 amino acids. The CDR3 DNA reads TGTGCCAGCTCTAGGCAGGGCACACACAATCAGCCCCAGCATTTT. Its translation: CASSRQGTHNQPQHF. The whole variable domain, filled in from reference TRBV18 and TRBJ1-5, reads NAGVMQNPRHLVRRRGQEARLRCSPMKGHSHVYWYRQLPEEGLKFMVYLQKENIIDESGMPKERFSAEFPKEGPSILRIQQVVRGDSAAYFCASSRQGTHNQPQHFGDGTRLSIL.

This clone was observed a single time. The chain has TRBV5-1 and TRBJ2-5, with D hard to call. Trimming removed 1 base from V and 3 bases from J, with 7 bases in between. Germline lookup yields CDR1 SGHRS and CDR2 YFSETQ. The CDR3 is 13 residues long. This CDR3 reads CASSLLRKETQYF. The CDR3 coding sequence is TGCGCCAGCAGCTTGCTTAGAAAAGAGACCCAGTACTTC.

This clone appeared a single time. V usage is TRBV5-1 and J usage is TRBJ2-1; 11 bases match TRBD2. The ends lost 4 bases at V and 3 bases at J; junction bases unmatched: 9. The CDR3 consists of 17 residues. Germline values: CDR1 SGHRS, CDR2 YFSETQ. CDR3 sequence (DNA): TGCGCCAGCAGCCACTTGACTAGCGGGAAATACTACAATGAGCAGTTCTTC. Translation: CASSHLTSGKYYNEQFF.

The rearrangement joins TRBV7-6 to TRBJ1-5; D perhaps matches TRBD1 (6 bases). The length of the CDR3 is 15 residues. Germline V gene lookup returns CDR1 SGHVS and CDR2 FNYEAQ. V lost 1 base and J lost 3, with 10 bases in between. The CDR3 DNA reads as TGTGCCAGCAGCTTAGAACAGGGTTTCAATCAGCCCCAGCATTTT. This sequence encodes CASSLEQGFNQPQHF.

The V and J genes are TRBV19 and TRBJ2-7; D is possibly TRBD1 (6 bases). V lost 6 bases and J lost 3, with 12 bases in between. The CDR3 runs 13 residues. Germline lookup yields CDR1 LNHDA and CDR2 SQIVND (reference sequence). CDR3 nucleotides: TGTGCCAGTAGGGACAGCGTTAGCTACGAGCAGTACTTC. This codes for CASRDSVSYEQYF.

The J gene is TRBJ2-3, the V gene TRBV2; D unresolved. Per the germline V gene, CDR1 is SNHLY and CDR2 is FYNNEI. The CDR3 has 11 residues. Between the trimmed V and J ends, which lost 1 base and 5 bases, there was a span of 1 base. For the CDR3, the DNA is TGTGCCAGCAGTGAAGTAGATACGCAGTATTTT. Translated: CASSEVDTQYF.

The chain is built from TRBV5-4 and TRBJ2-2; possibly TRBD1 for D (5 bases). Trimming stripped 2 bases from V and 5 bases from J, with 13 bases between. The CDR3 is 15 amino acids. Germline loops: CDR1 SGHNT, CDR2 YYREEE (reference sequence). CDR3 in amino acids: CASSFGQGGTGELFF. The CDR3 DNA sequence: TGTGCCAGCAGCTTTGGGCAGGGTGGGACCGGGGAGCTGTTTTTT.

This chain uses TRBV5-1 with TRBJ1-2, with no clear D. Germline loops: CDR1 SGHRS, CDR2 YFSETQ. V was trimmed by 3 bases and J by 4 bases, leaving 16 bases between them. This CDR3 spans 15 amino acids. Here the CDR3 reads CASSSLSTGFYGYTF. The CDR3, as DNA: TGCGCCAGCAGCTCACTATCTACGGGGTTCTATGGCTACACCTTC.

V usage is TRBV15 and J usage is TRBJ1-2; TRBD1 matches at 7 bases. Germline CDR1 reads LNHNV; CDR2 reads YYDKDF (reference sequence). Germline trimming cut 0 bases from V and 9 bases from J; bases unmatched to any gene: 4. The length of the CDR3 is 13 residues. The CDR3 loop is CATSRDPGGSYTF. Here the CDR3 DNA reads TGTGCCACCAGCAGAGACCCAGGGGGGAGCTACACCTTC.

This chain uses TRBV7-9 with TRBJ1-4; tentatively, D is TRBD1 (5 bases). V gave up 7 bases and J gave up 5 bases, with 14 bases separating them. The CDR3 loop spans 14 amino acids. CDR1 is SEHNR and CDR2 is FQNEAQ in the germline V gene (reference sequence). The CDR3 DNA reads TGTGCCAGCACCTTTGTGGGGGACAATGAAAAACTGTTTTTT. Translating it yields CASTFVGDNEKLFF.

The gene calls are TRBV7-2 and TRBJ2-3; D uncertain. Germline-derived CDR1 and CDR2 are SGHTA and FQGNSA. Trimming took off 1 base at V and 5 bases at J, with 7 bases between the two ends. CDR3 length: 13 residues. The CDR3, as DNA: TGTGCCAGCAGCTTAGTCGGAAGAGATACGCAGTATTTT. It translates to CASSLVGRDTQYF. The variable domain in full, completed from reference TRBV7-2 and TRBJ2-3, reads GAGVSQSPSNKVTEKGKDVELRCDPISGHTALYWYRQSLGQGLEFLIYFQGNSAPDKSGLPSDRFSAERTGGSVSTLTIQRTQQEDSAVYLCASSLVGRDTQYFGPGTRLTVL.

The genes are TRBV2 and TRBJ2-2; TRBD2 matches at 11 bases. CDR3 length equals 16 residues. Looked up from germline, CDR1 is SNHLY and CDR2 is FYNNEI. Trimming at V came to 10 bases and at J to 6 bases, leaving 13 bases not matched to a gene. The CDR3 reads CATEELAGVGAGELFF. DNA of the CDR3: TGTGCCACCGAGGAACTAGCGGGAGTTGGAGCCGGGGAGCTGTTTTTT.

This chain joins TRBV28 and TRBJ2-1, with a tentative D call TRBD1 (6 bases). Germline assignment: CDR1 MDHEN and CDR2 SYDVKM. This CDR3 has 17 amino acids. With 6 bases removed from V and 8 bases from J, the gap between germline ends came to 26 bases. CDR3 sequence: CASSSPRGIARAYEQFF. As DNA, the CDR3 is TGTGCCAGCAGCTCCCCCAGGGGTATAGCTCGGGCCTATGAGCAGTTCTTC. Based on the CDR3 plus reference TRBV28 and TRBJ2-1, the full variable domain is DVKVTQSSRYLVKRTGEKVFLECVQDMDHENMFWYRQDPGLGLRLIYFSYDVKMKEKGDIPEGYSVSREKKERFSLILESASTNQTSMYLCASSSPRGIARAYEQFFGPGTRLTVL.